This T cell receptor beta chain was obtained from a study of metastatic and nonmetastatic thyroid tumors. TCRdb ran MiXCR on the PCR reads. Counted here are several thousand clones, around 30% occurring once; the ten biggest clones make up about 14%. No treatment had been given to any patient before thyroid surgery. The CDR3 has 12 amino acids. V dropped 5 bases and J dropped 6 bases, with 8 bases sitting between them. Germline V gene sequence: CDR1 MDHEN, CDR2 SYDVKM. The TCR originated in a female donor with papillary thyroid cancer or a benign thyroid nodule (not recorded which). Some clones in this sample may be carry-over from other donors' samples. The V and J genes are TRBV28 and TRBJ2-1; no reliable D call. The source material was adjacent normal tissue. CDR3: CASSIGSNEQFF. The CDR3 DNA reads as TGTGCCAGCAGTATAGGGTCCAATGAGCAGTTCTTC.